This is a list of T cell receptor beta chains from one sample in a study of shared clonotypes between healthy human individuals. The assay was immunoSEQ multiplex PCR, and TCRdb's table has in-frame clones only and misses some. The data hold about 95,000 clones, with 67% observed a single time. The sample taken for sequencing was memory CD8+ T cells sorted from blood. The source is a man aged 25-45 years in good health. Both conserved end residues are part of each CDR3. A D gene is named only where the DNA matches it firmly. A clone size is listed for some rows: how often the clone was seen (once, few, many), or a class if it is expanded.

d_call	j_call	clone_size	v_call	cdr3_aa
TRBD1	TRBJ1-5	many	TRBV7-9	CASSLTGGSLNQPQHF
-	TRBJ2-7	few	TRBV10-3	CAISDRDYEQYF
-	TRBJ2-7	-	TRBV14	CASSQDQLGALEQYF
TRBD2	TRBJ2-2	-	TRBV4-1	CASSQRHASGQAGELFF
-	TRBJ1-5	-	TRBV7-2	CASSIGGKFGQPQHF
TRBD1	TRBJ2-1	few	TRBV5-6	CASSSPGQGAYNEQFF
TRBD2	TRBJ2-7	-	TRBV28	CASSSLPSGKGYEQYF
-	TRBJ2-1	-	TRBV6-6	CASSYSEWGSYNEQFF
TRBD2	TRBJ2-3	-	TRBV7-7	CASSPGLANTDTQYF
-	TRBJ2-1	-	TRBV4-2	CASSQVIDEQFF
TRBD1	TRBJ2-3	many	TRBV12-5	CAGSLGQFPDTQYF
-	TRBJ2-6	few	TRBV15	CATSRTPSGANVLTF
TRBD1	TRBJ1-2	-	TRBV27	CASSLAQGALGYTF
-	TRBJ1-5	few	TRBV6-6	CASSDPTALNQPQHF
-	TRBJ1-4	-	TRBV28	CASGGSNEKLFF
-	TRBJ2-7	few	TRBV5-1	CASSSGTDSYEQYF
-	TRBJ2-1	-	TRBV11-2	CASSLESGALYNEQFF
TRBD1	TRBJ1-4	-	TRBV19	CASGIGTGVHEKLFF
-	TRBJ1-2	few	TRBV13	CASSRVAGDGYTF
TRBD2	TRBJ2-7	-	TRBV10-3	CAISSGTSGAYEQYF
TRBD2	TRBJ2-3	-	TRBV6-5	CASSLGGRRGDTQYF
-	TRBJ2-1	few	TRBV19	CASSRGSYNEQFF
-	TRBJ2-3	-	TRBV10-3	CAISDTDTQYF
TRBD2	TRBJ2-1	-	TRBV7-7	CASSVHPTSGRAYNEQFF
TRBD2	TRBJ2-3	-	TRBV6-6	CASSFSREVGTDTQYF
TRBD1	TRBJ2-2	-	TRBV19	CASSMTGQGAGELFF
TRBD2	TRBJ2-5	-	TRBV10-1	CAGRETRLAGEETQYF
TRBD1	TRBJ2-7	-	TRBV28	CASSLRQGYEQYF
TRBD1	TRBJ2-3	-	TRBV5-5	CASSLEGQGIDTQYF
-	TRBJ1-1	-	TRBV6-5	CASSYSDGLNTEAFF
-	TRBJ2-7	-	TRBV28	CASGRNSGIDSYEQYF
-	TRBJ1-1	-	TRBV5-6	CASSLGVSEAFF
TRBD2	TRBJ2-7	-	TRBV7-9	CASSGTSGRARPYEQYF
TRBD1	TRBJ1-2	once	TRBV5-1	CASSLAGQGSSGYTF
TRBD2	TRBJ2-1	-	TRBV9	CASSGSGSSYNEQFF
-	TRBJ2-3	-	TRBV7-6	CASSLPFDTQYF
-	TRBJ2-7	-	TRBV10-3	CAISPSTYEQYF
-	TRBJ2-3	once	TRBV11-2	CASSLVPGLALTDTQYF
-	TRBJ1-2	-	TRBV4-1	CASSPGQTYGYTF
TRBD2	TRBJ2-7	many	TRBV7-6	CASSPGLAGGTEQYF
-	TRBJ2-7	few	TRBV28	CASSKNYEQYF
TRBD1	TRBJ2-2	-	TRBV7-3	CASRTGGLGTGELFF
-	TRBJ2-3	-	TRBV7-8	CASSSLYDADTQYF
TRBD2	TRBJ2-1	-	TRBV25-1	CASSEETSGRSYNEQFF
TRBD1	TRBJ2-2	once	TRBV13	CASSRRTGNILNYRGELFF
-	TRBJ1-2	-	TRBV6-5	CASRPSNYGYTF
-	TRBJ2-5	-	TRBV4-3	CASSQGGSQETQYF
TRBD1	TRBJ1-2	-	TRBV19	CASSIPGTGNGYTF
-	TRBJ2-5	-	TRBV5-1	CASNSATGLQETQYF
-	TRBJ2-7	-	TRBV6-1	CASSDPGLTPYEQYF
TRBD2	TRBJ2-1	-	TRBV7-8	CASRGLERKAGGEQFF
TRBD1	TRBJ2-1	-	TRBV10-3	CAISESKGQGAQLSYNEQFF
TRBD1	TRBJ1-2	-	TRBV27	CASSWTGSYGYTF
-	TRBJ2-7	-	TRBV11-2	CASSPFPGSGNYEQYF
-	TRBJ2-7	-	TRBV7-2	CASSVYGEYEQYF
-	TRBJ2-2	-	TRBV28	CASWDRNTGELFF
TRBD2	TRBJ2-4	-	TRBV5-1	CASSPELAGVTGIAKNIQYF